This T cell receptor (beta chain) was found in a study of blood T cells in healthy people across ages. Germline values: CDR1 LGHNA, CDR2 YSLEER. CDR3 length: 12 residues. Trimming took off 1 base at V and 11 bases at J, with 11 bases between the two ends. A second PCR of roughly 6 to 12 cycles used a sample-barcoded 5' primer and a J-beta primer mix. TCRdb processed the 5' RACE reads anew with MiXCR; each CDR3 protein has one entry. The sample holds some 780,000 distinct CDR3 sequences, more than 50% seen once. Donor samples were obtained from healthy Caucasian individuals from Russia, aged 6 to 90. Sample: blood. The V and J genes are TRBV4-3 and TRBJ2-5; D is ambiguous. The clonotype was recovered from a man aged 40-49 years in good health. The CDR3 DNA reads as TGCGCCAGCAGCCAAGTATTTAATGAGCAGTACTTC. It is translated as CASSQVFNEQYF.